The 4 T cell receptor beta chains reported below all come from one sample, sequenced in a study of blood T cells in healthy people across ages. Through a sample-barcoded 5' primer and a J-beta primer mix, a second PCR was run for roughly 7 to 12 cycles. TCRdb ran MiXCR on the 5' RACE reads and lists one entry per CDR3 protein. The table shows about 1,400,000 distinct CDR3 sequences, with around two fifths occurring only once. The sample consisted of blood. These TCRs come from a woman aged 18-29 years in good health.

The V gene is TRBV12-3 or TRBV12-4, the J gene TRBJ1-1; 7 positions agree with TRBD1. After removal of 5 bases from V and 0 bases from J, the junction contained 15 bases not matched to a gene. This CDR3 contains 18 residues. CDR3 DNA: TGTGCCAGCAGTCTACAGCCCCATAAACAGGGGATGAACACTGAAGCTTTCTTT. Translated, it gives CASSLQPHKQGMNTEAFF.

The sample holds a few counts of this clonotype. This chain joins TRBV5-1 and TRBJ2-5, with TRBD2 identical over 7 bases. The CDR3 has 12 residues. Germline V gives CDR1 SGHRS, CDR2 YFSETQ. V trimming: 0 bases; J trimming: 12 bases; junction bases outside the gene matches: 5. The CDR3 sequence is CASSLGAGNKYF. For the CDR3, the DNA is TGCGCCAGCAGCTTGGGAGCGGGAAACAAGTACTTC.

This clonotype was picked up a small number of times. The rearrangement uses TRBV28 and TRBJ2-7, with 9 bases that match TRBD1. J lost 2 bases, V lost 4 bases, and 9 bases had no gene match. Germline CDR1 MDHEN, CDR2 SYDVKM. This CDR3 contains 16 residues. The CDR3 loop reads CASSSFDRGAPYEQYF. Written as DNA, the CDR3 is TGTGCCAGCAGTTCCTTCGACAGGGGGGCCCCCTACGAGCAGTACTTC.

The DNA for the CDR3 is TGCAGCGCTTTCAGATCGAACACTGAAGCTTTCTTT. Translation: CSAFRSNTEAFF. The chain has TRBV29-1 and TRBJ1-1, with no clear D. The CDR3 sequence is 12 residues long. CDR1 SQVTM and CDR2 ANQGSEA come from the germline V gene. Trimming took off 7 bases at V and 1 base at J, with 10 bases between the two ends.